The source of this T cell receptor (beta chain) is a study of Graves' ophthalmopathy and Graves' hyperthyroidism. Study overall: Peripheral blood was gathered at the point of initial diagnosis, before any treatment started.

Patients were excluded if they had other autoimmune diseases or uncontrolled infections, and likewise if pregnancy or lactation applied. Investigators amplified TCR beta CDR3 regions from RNA transcripts. Second-round multiplex PCR came after a first-round RT-PCR that employed HTBI primers. TCRdb re-called the multiplex PCR reads with MiXCR, one entry per CDR3 protein. The data hold hundreds of thousands of distinct CDR3 sequences, with approximately 15% observed a single time. This clonotype has at least ten counts. This clonotype originated in a woman aged 25 to 45 with Graves' ophthalmopathy. Sequences were obtained from blood.

The CDR3 spells CAISVGNTEAFF. The DNA for the CDR3 is TGTGCCATCAGTGTGGGGAACACTGAAGCTTTCTTT. The V call is TRBV10-3, the J call TRBJ1-1; no reliable D call. The CDR3 sequence is 12 residues long. V dropped 4 bases and J dropped 1 base, with 4 bases sitting between them. The germline gives CDR1 ENHRY, CDR2 SYGVKD.